This passage covers 29 T cell receptor beta chains from one sample sequenced in a study of cytomegalovirus exposure and HLA in healthy donors. Vbeta (60) and Jbeta (13) primers were used in the PCR. The protocol was immunoSEQ multiplex PCR, while the TCRdb copy is restricted to in-frame clones and leaves out a portion. Counted here are about 210,000 clones, about 81% occurring once; the ten biggest clones make up about 6.4%. Specimen: PBMCs. The source of these receptors is a man aged 35-49 years in good health and CMV-seropositive.

V usage is TRBV19 and J usage is TRBJ2-2; D gene unclear. The CDR3 runs to 15 residues. The germline V and J ends were trimmed by 0 bases and 0 bases, with 5 bases remaining between them. Germline-derived CDR1 and CDR2 are LNHDA and SQIVND (reference sequence). For the CDR3, the DNA is TGTGCCAGTAGTATAGACAGGCCGAACACCGGGGAGCTGTTTTTT. Translating it yields CASSIDRPNTGELFF.

This chain joins TRBV9 and TRBJ1-2, with 7 bases lining up with TRBD1. V lost 0 bases to trimming and J lost 8 bases; unmatched junction nucleotides: 7. The CDR3 has 14 amino acids. Germline CDR1 and CDR2: SGDLS and YYNGEE. The CDR3 DNA reads as TGTGCCAGCAGCGTAGACCCGACAGGGAAAGGCTACACCTTC. As protein: CASSVDPTGKGYTF.

This clone showed up just a few times. The chain is built from TRBV9 and TRBJ2-7; TRBD1 is a possible D gene (6 bases). CDR3 length equals 13 residues. CDR1 SGDLS and CDR2 YYNGEE come from the germline V gene. V lost 2 bases, J lost 2 bases, and 8 bases lay in between. Here the CDR3 reads CASSVGDTYEQYF. CDR3 DNA sequence: TGTGCCAGCAGCGTGGGGGACACCTACGAGCAGTACTTC.

The chain recombines TRBV7-3 with TRBJ2-1; 7 positions agree with TRBD2. Germline CDR1 and CDR2: SGHTA and FQGTGA. J was trimmed by 0 bases and V by 2 bases; bases with no gene match: 4. This CDR3 comprises 16 residues. CDR3: CASSLAGAGSYNEQFF. In DNA form, the CDR3 reads TGTGCCAGCAGCTTAGCGGGAGCGGGCTCCTACAATGAGCAGTTCTTC.

V usage is TRBV19 and J usage is TRBJ2-1; 11 nucleotides line up with TRBD2. The length of the CDR3 is 15 residues. Germline V gene lookup returns CDR1 LNHDA and CDR2 SQIVND (reference sequence). With V trimmed by 7 bases and J by 4 bases, 6 bases remained unmatched. CDR3 in amino acids: CASTGTSGAYNEQFF. The CDR3 nucleotides are TGTGCCAGTACCGGGACTAGCGGCGCTTACAATGAGCAGTTCTTC.

The gene calls are TRBV19 and TRBJ2-2; D gene uncertain. The germline gives CDR1 LNHDA, CDR2 SQIVND (reference sequence). The V gene lost 2 bases and the J gene lost 6 bases, with 4 bases spanning the gap. CDR3 size: 12 residues. Here the CDR3 reads CASSIQSGELFF. The CDR3 DNA reads as TGTGCCAGTAGTATACAATCCGGGGAGCTGTTTTTT.

The genes are TRBV6-4 and TRBJ1-4, with 7 bases that match TRBD1. Germline assignment: CDR1 MRHNA and CDR2 SNTAGT. Trimming took 6 bases from V and 4 from J; bases not matched to a gene: 8. The CDR3 totals 15 residues. CDR3 bases: TGTGCCAGCAGGGCGACAGGGACGGTTAATGAAAAACTGTTTTTT. This translates into CASRATGTVNEKLFF.

The V call is TRBV7-8, the J call TRBJ2-1, with a possible D match to TRBD1 (6 bases). Germline-derived CDR1 and CDR2 are SGHVS and FQNEAQ. This CDR3 is built from 13 residues. V gave up 5 bases and J gave up 6 bases, with 11 bases separating them. CDR3 sequence reads: CASSQGIPNEQFF. The CDR3 DNA follows: TGTGCCAGCAGCCAGGGGATCCCCAATGAGCAGTTCTTC.

This chain connects TRBV7-9 to TRBJ2-7; TRBD2 might be the D (7 bases). V lost 5 bases, J lost 2 bases, and 19 bases lay in between. CDR3 length: 16 amino acids. Per the germline V gene, CDR1 is SEHNR and CDR2 is FQNEAQ (reference sequence). CDR3 sequence reads: CASSLWEGGMTYEQYF. As DNA, the CDR3 is TGTGCCAGCAGCCTCTGGGAGGGGGGGATGACCTACGAGCAGTACTTC.

The chain recombines TRBV4-1 with TRBJ2-1; TRBD1 is a possible D gene (6 bases). Germline assignment: CDR1 MGHRA and CDR2 YSYEKL. The CDR3 totals 11 residues. Trimming pared 1 base from V and 15 bases from J, leaving 10 bases between. As DNA, the CDR3 is TGCGCCAGCAGCCAAGGGGGACAACCGTTCTTC. This codes for CASSQGGQPFF.

The chain employs TRBV18 and TRBJ2-1; 8 bases match TRBD2. The ends lost 2 bases at V and 3 bases at J; junction bases unmatched: 3. Germline V gene lookup returns CDR1 KGHSH and CDR2 LQKENI. This CDR3 has 15 residues. The CDR3 reads CASSPGSGSYNEQFF. CDR3 in DNA: TGTGCCAGCTCACCAGGAAGCGGGAGCTACAATGAGCAGTTCTTC. Filled out from reference TRBV18 and TRBJ2-1, the complete variable domain reads NAGVMQNPRHLVRRRGQEARLRCSPMKGHSHVYWYRQLPEEGLKFMVYLQKENIIDESGMPKERFSAEFPKEGPSILRIQQVVRGDSAAYFCASSPGSGSYNEQFFGPGTRLTVL.

The V and J genes are TRBV7-8 and TRBJ2-2; D unresolved. Trimming shortened V by 1 base and J by 1 base, and 4 bases separated the two germline ends. CDR3 length: 14 residues. Germline V lookup: CDR1 SGHVS, CDR2 FQNEAQ. CDR3 loop: CASSLGGNTGELFF. The CDR3 DNA follows: TGTGCCAGCAGCTTAGGCGGGAACACCGGGGAGCTGTTTTTT.

In its sample, this clone was seen once. The chain couples TRBV19 to TRBJ1-3; no clear D. The germline V gene encodes CDR1 LNHDA and CDR2 SQIVND (reference sequence). The CDR3 consists of 15 residues. V lost 3 bases, J lost 0 bases, and 9 bases lay in between. In nucleotides, the CDR3 is TGTGCCAGTAGTATTTCAAGACTCTCTGGAAACACCATATATTTT. This codes for CASSISRLSGNTIYF.

The chain carries TRBV6-1 and TRBJ1-1; TRBD1 might be the D (5 bases). V was shortened by 6 bases and J by 5 bases, with 10 bases between the two germline ends. The CDR3 sequence is 12 residues long. The germline V gene has CDR1 MNHNS and CDR2 SASEGT. Written as DNA, the CDR3 is TGTGCCAGCAGGGGACTAGGAACTGAAGCTTTCTTT. It encodes CASRGLGTEAFF.

The chain is built from TRBV5-4 and TRBJ1-2, with TRBD1 matching 9 bases. The CDR3 totals 17 residues. The germline V gene encodes CDR1 SGHNT and CDR2 YYREEE (reference sequence). V shed 4 bases, J shed 8 bases, and the junction held 18 bases outside the gene matches. The CDR3 DNA follows: TGTGCCAGCAGCCCCAAAACGCCCGGGACAGGGTCTCGGGGCTACACCTTC. Its translation: CASSPKTPGTGSRGYTF.

CDR3 in amino acids: CASSPGLAGEGGETQYF. CDR3 DNA: TGTGCCAGCTCACCGGGACTAGCGGGAGAAGGTGGAGAGACCCAGTACTTC. The chain links TRBV18 to TRBJ2-5, with 14 bases identical to TRBD2. The CDR3 spans 17 residues. CDR1 and CDR2 (germline): KGHSH, LQKENI. The trim removed 3 bases at V and 4 bases at J, leaving 7 bases unmatched.

J is TRBJ2-7 and V is TRBV9; 11 positions match TRBD1. Germline V gene lookup returns CDR1 SGDLS and CDR2 YYNGEE. The CDR3 is 15 residues long. V was pared by 1 base and J by 5 bases, with 5 bases of the junction left unmatched. Here the CDR3 DNA reads TGTGCCAGCAGCGTATTTGGGACAGGGGGGCACGAGCAGTACTTC. Translation gives CASSVFGTGGHEQYF.

This rearrangement joins TRBV2 to TRBJ2-3; D remains unclear. The CDR3 is 14 amino acids. Germline assignment: CDR1 SNHLY and CDR2 FYNNEI. V lost 8 bases to trimming and J lost 1 base, with 13 bases between them. The CDR3 coding sequence is TGTGCCAGCTTGCAGGCGCGTGGCACAGATACGCAGTATTTT. Its translation is CASLQARGTDTQYF.

The J gene is TRBJ2-7, the V gene TRBV11-2; unclear D gene. Deletions cut 1 base from V and 7 bases from J, with 14 bases between. The CDR3 consists of 14 residues. From germline, CDR1 is SGHAT and CDR2 FQNNGV. CDR3 sequence (DNA): TGTGCCAGCAGCTTAGTCGCGAGTTCGAGAGAGCAGTACTTC. Its protein product is CASSLVASSREQYF.

The V and J genes are TRBV7-9 and TRBJ2-1, with D possibly being TRBD2 (6 bases). Germline loops: CDR1 SEHNR, CDR2 FQNEAQ (reference sequence). CDR3 length equals 13 residues. Between the trimmed V and J ends, which lost 2 bases and 7 bases, there was a span of 9 bases. CDR3 region: CASSLISGNEQFF. CDR3 sequence (DNA): TGTGCCAGCAGCTTAATCAGCGGGAATGAGCAGTTCTTC.

The chain employs TRBV5-1 and TRBJ2-7; 9 bases fit TRBD2. CDR3 length: 15 amino acids. V gave up 4 bases and J gave up 3 bases; unmatched junction bases: 8. Germline CDR1 reads SGHRS; CDR2 reads YFSETQ. CDR3: CASSPAGTSSYEQYF. DNA of the CDR3: TGCGCCAGCAGCCCAGCCGGGACTAGCAGCTACGAGCAGTACTTC. The full variable domain, its missing parts supplied by reference TRBV5-1 and TRBJ2-7, is KAGVTQTPRYLIKTRGQQVTLSCSPISGHRSVSWYQQTPGQGLQFLFEYFSETQRNKGNFPGRFSGRQFSNSRSEMNVSTLELGDSALYLCASSPAGTSSYEQYFGPGTRLTVT.

V and J are TRBV27 and TRBJ1-1; 7 nucleotides line up with TRBD1. CDR1 and CDR2 from the germline V gene are MNHEY and SMNVEV (reference sequence). The V segment lost 3 bases and the J segment 8 bases; nucleotides outside the gene matches: 0. The CDR3 has 11 amino acids. CDR3 nucleotide sequence: TGTGCCAGCAGTTTGGGACAGGAAGCTTTCTTT. Its protein product is CASSLGQEAFF.

This chain links TRBV30 with TRBJ2-7, with 8 nucleotides matching TRBD1. Germline-derived CDR1 and CDR2 are GTSNPN and SVGIG (reference sequence). The CDR3 has 15 amino acids. Unmatched junction bases numbered 9, after V lost 3 bases and J lost 2 bases. The CDR3 region is CAWRAPGTGTYEQYF. CDR3 nucleotides: TGTGCCTGGAGAGCTCCCGGGACAGGTACCTACGAGCAGTACTTC.

The CDR3 loop reads CASSQEGTVINGYTF. CDR3 sequence (DNA): TGTGCCAGCAGCCAAGAGGGGACAGTCATTAATGGCTACACCTTC. The chain has TRBV4-2 and TRBJ1-2; 7 bases agree with TRBD1. This CDR3 spans 15 amino acids. CDR1 LGHNA and CDR2 YNFKEQ come from the germline V gene. Unmatched junction bases numbered 7, after V lost 0 bases and J lost 6 bases.

V is TRBV11-3 and J is TRBJ1-1; D not certain. The CDR3 length is 15 residues. V lost 1 base and J 2 bases, leaving 11 bases between the germline ends. Germline V gene sequence: CDR1 SGHNT, CDR2 YENEEA. CDR3 region: CASSLVPGINTEAFF. CDR3 sequence (DNA): TGTGCCAGCAGCTTAGTTCCGGGAATTAACACTGAAGCTTTCTTT.

The rearrangement uses TRBV13 and TRBJ2-1; 7 bases map to TRBD2. Germline CDR1 reads PRHDT; CDR2 reads FYEKMQ (reference sequence). This CDR3 region has 14 residues. Trimming cost V 4 bases and J 6 bases; bases outside gene matches: 6. The CDR3 bases are TGTGCCAGCAGCTCTACGGCTAGCGGCAATGAGCAGTTCTTC. It encodes CASSSTASGNEQFF.

Written as DNA, the CDR3 is TGCGCCAGCAGCCAGGGACAGAGGGGCACTGAAGCTTTCTTT. Translation gives CASSQGQRGTEAFF. The rearrangement links TRBV4-1 to TRBJ1-1, with 7 bases identical to TRBD1. This CDR3 spans 14 amino acids. Germline values: CDR1 MGHRA, CDR2 YSYEKL. Trimming removed 3 bases from V and 4 bases from J; junction bases left unmatched: 5.

V usage is TRBV7-8 and J usage is TRBJ2-2; 13 bases match TRBD2. Losses at the gene ends were 5 bases for V and 3 bases for J; bases not matched to a gene: 9. Looked up from germline, CDR1 is SGHVS and CDR2 is FQNEAQ. This CDR3 is 18 amino acids long. CDR3 DNA: TGTGCCAGCAGCGGGGGACTAGCGGGAACAGGGTACACCGGGGAGCTGTTTTTT. Amino acids: CASSGGLAGTGYTGELFF.

The chain links TRBV5-1 to TRBJ2-1; no clear D gene. V was cut by 7 bases and J by 1 base, with 12 bases left in between. This CDR3 is 14 amino acids long. Germline V gene data show CDR1 as SGHRS and CDR2 as YFSETQ. CDR3 nucleotide sequence: TGCGCCAGCCAAGCGATCCCTTCCTACAATGAGCAGTTCTTC. Protein product: CASQAIPSYNEQFF.